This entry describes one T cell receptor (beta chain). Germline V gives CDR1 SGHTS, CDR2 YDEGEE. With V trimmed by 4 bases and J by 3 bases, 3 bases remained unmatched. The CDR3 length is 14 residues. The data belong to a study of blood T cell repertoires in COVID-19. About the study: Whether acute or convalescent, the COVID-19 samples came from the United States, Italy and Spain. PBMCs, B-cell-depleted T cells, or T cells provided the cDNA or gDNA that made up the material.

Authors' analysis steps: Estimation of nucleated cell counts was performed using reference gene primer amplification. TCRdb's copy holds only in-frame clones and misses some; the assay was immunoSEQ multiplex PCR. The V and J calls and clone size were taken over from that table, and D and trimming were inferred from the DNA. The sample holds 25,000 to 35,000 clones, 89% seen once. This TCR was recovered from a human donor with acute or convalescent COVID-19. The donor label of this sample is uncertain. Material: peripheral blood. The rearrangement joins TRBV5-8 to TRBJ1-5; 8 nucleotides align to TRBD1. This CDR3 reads CASSADRDNQPQHF. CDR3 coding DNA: TGTGCCAGCAGCGCGGACAGGGACAATCAGCCCCAGCATTTT.